The 30 T cell receptor beta chains below come from one sample, sequenced in a study of neurological immune-mediated disorders. TCRdb recomputed calls from the 5' RACE reads with MiXCR, one row per CDR3 protein. The sample lists approximately 100,000 distinct CDR3 sequences, roughly 3.5% occurring once. The specimen was PBMCs. These receptors were obtained from a woman between 18 and 29 years old with multiple sclerosis.

The chain couples TRBV24-1 to TRBJ2-1; the D call may be TRBD1 or TRBD2 (6 bases each). The CDR3 length is 20 residues. In germline, CDR1 is KGHDR, CDR2 SFDVKD. Trimming removed 0 bases at V and 4 bases at J, with 24 bases between. The CDR3 reads CATSDLPSQGRDWGYNEQFF. The CDR3 DNA follows: TGTGCCACCAGTGATTTGCCTTCACAGGGCCGGGACTGGGGATACAATGAGCAGTTCTTC.

V is TRBV6-2 or TRBV6-3 and J is TRBJ1-5; 8 bases line up with TRBD1. CDR3 size: 14 residues. J gave up 3 bases and V 6 bases, and 4 bases lay outside the gene matches. Germline CDR1 and CDR2: MNHEY and SVGEGT. The CDR3 DNA reads TGTGCCAGCAGGTTGACAGGGGCCAATCAGCCCCAGCATTTT. It translates to CASRLTGANQPQHF.

This clonotype was seen repeatedly, ten times or more. This sequence joins TRBV25-1 and TRBJ2-7; 7 bases map to TRBD2. In germline, CDR1 is MGHDK, CDR2 SYGVNS. This CDR3 is built from 16 residues. J was trimmed by 3 bases and V by 5 bases; bases with no gene match: 13. CDR3 coding DNA: TGTGCCAGCAGTCTGTATCCTAGCGGATCTATCTACGAGCAGTACTTC. Protein sequence: CASSLYPSGSIYEQYF.

This clonotype was counted many times. V is TRBV5-1 and J is TRBJ1-2, with TRBD1 matching 7 bases. Germline V gene sequence: CDR1 SGHRS, CDR2 YFSETQ. The CDR3 length is 17 residues. The trim removed 0 bases at V and 4 bases at J, leaving 12 bases unmatched. The CDR3, as DNA: TGCGCCAGCAGCTTGGACAGGGGCAGGCAACCATCCTATGGCTACACCTTC. Translation: CASSLDRGRQPSYGYTF.

This clonotype occurred a few times. This sequence may be a read error, since a much larger clone differs from it by one base. The rearrangement links TRBV5-1 to TRBJ2-5; D tentatively reads TRBD1 or TRBD2 (6 bases each). The germline V gene has CDR1 SGHRS and CDR2 YFSETQ. The ends were cut back, 6 bases at V and 1 base at J, with 22 bases in the middle. CDR3 length: 17 amino acids. The CDR3 loop reads CASKVAHSRGLQETQYF. In DNA, the CDR3 is TGCGCCAGCAAGGTCGCTCACAGCCGGGGGCTCCAAGAGACCCAGTACTTC.

This clonotype has a count of ten or more. The chain combines TRBV14 with TRBJ1-1, with 7 bases lining up with TRBD1. Germline CDR1 SGHDN, CDR2 FVKESK. J gave up 7 bases and V 4 bases, and 6 bases lay outside the gene matches. This CDR3 has 13 amino acids. The CDR3 loop reads CASSLQGRVEAFF. Written as DNA, the CDR3 is TGTGCCAGCAGCCTACAGGGGAGGGTTGAAGCTTTCTTT.

This clonotype was observed at least ten times. The rearrangement uses TRBV6-5 and TRBJ2-1; D ambiguous. Germline CDR1 and CDR2: MNHEY and SVGAGI. The germline V and J ends were trimmed by 4 bases and 4 bases, with 20 bases remaining between them. The length of the CDR3 is 17 residues. The DNA of the CDR3 is TGTGCCAGCAGTTTGAGTTGGGATCGGGTAGGGTACAATGAGCAGTTCTTC. Amino acid sequence: CASSLSWDRVGYNEQFF.

In this sample, this clonotype turned up many times. The V and J genes are TRBV5-1 and TRBJ2-5; 7 nucleotides align to TRBD2. This CDR3 is built from 14 residues. The germline CDR1 and CDR2 sequences are SGHRS and YFSETQ. The trim removed 0 bases at V and 5 bases at J, leaving 4 bases unmatched. The CDR3 nucleotides are TGCGCCAGCAGCTTGGAGGGTAGCGGGGAGACCCAGTACTTC. It codes for CASSLEGSGETQYF.

In its sample, this clonotype was seen many times. The CDR3 bases are TGTGCCATCAGCCCCGGGACAGGGGGGGATCAGCCCCAGCATTTT. Amino acid sequence: CAISPGTGGDQPQHF. This chain joins TRBV10-3 and TRBJ1-5, with 11 bases lining up with TRBD1. The junction had 6 bases not matched to a gene; V was cut back by 6 bases and J by 5 bases. From germline, CDR1 is ENHRY and CDR2 SYGVKD. CDR3 length equals 15 residues.

This clonotype has ten or more counts. The V call is TRBV11-2, the J call TRBJ2-4; TRBD1 might be the D (5 bases). V dropped 3 bases and J dropped 0 bases, with 12 bases sitting between them. There are 16 residues in the CDR3. The germline CDR1 and CDR2 sequences are SGHAT and FQNNGV. The CDR3 region is CASSLGQQLAKNIQYF. The DNA of the CDR3 is TGTGCCAGCAGCTTGGGGCAGCAACTAGCCAAAAACATTCAGTACTTC.

This clonotype was recorded at least ten times. The genes are TRBV7-2 and TRBJ2-5; D unresolved. The CDR3 extends over 13 amino acids. Germline assignment: CDR1 SGHTA and CDR2 FQGNSA. Trimming took 6 bases from V and 5 from J, leaving 13 bases between them. Here the CDR3 reads CASRPTQRETQYF. CDR3 bases: TGTGCCAGCAGGCCCACACAGAGGGAGACCCAGTACTTC. Variable domain in full (rest from reference TRBV7-2 and TRBJ2-5): GAGVSQSPSNKVTEKGKDVELRCDPISGHTALYWYRQSLGQGLEFLIYFQGNSAPDKSGLPSDRFSAERTGGSVSTLTIQRTQQEDSAVYLCASRPTQRETQYFGPGTRLLVL.

In its sample, this clonotype was seen many times. The rearrangement uses TRBV20-1 and TRBJ1-1; D is ambiguous. The germline V gene encodes CDR1 DFQATT and CDR2 SNEGSKA (reference sequence). V was cut by 0 bases and J by 2 bases, with 10 bases left in between. CDR3 length: 14 amino acids. CDR3 loop: CSARDQQINTEAFF. CDR3 nucleotide sequence: TGCAGTGCTAGAGATCAACAGATTAACACTGAAGCTTTCTTT.

This clonotype showed up many times. V usage is TRBV7-2 and J usage is TRBJ1-2; D ambiguous. Looked up from germline, CDR1 is SGHTA and CDR2 is FQGNSA. Trimming pared 2 bases from V and 6 bases from J, leaving 10 bases between. The CDR3 length is 13 residues. DNA for the CDR3: TGTGCCAGCAGCTTATCAGGCAGAAATGGCTACACCTTC. This gives the protein CASSLSGRNGYTF.

This clonotype was found many times. This rearrangement joins TRBV27 to TRBJ2-2; no reliable D call. The V gene's germline CDR1 is MNHEY and CDR2 SMNVEV (reference sequence). V was clipped by 1 base and J by 5 bases, with 5 bases between them. This CDR3 has 13 residues. The CDR3 loop reads CASSLWVTGELFF. For the CDR3, the DNA is TGTGCCAGCAGTTTATGGGTGACCGGGGAGCTGTTTTTT.

This clonotype was detected ten times or more. The V call is TRBV27, the J call TRBJ1-4, with D possibly TRBD1 on 6 matching bases. Germline V gene lookup returns CDR1 MNHEY and CDR2 SMNVEV (reference sequence). This CDR3 is built from 14 residues. Trimming took off 3 bases at V and 7 bases at J, with 12 bases between the two ends. This chain's CDR3 is CASSLRTGAEKLFF. CDR3 coding DNA: TGTGCCAGCAGTTTGCGTACGGGGGCTGAAAAACTGTTTTTT.

This clonotype was seen repeatedly, ten times or more. This chain connects TRBV20-1 to TRBJ1-5; D is perhaps TRBD1 (5 bases). Deletions cut 3 bases from V and 0 bases from J, with 9 bases between. This CDR3 contains 14 residues. Germline CDR1 is DFQATT and CDR2 is SNEGSKA (reference sequence). The CDR3 protein is CSASSGGSNQPQHF. The DNA for the CDR3 is TGCAGTGCTAGTAGTGGGGGTAGCAATCAGCCCCAGCATTTT.

This rearrangement joins TRBV3-1 to TRBJ2-5; D might be TRBD2 (5 bases). Deletions cut 1 base from V and 11 bases from J, with 14 bases between. The CDR3 spans 13 residues. The germline CDR1 and CDR2 sequences are LGHDT and YNNKEL (reference sequence). For the CDR3, the DNA is TGTGCCAGCAGCCAAGGGACTGAAGGAAGGCAGTACTTC. Translation gives CASSQGTEGRQYF.

This clonotype was found many times. The chain couples TRBV20-1 to TRBJ2-3; TRBD2 matches at 10 bases. The trim removed 6 bases at V and 2 bases at J, leaving 8 bases unmatched. The CDR3 loop spans 15 amino acids. Germline CDR1 and CDR2: DFQATT and SNEGSKA (reference sequence). CDR3 amino acids: CSATLAGVSTDTQYF. In DNA, the CDR3 is TGCAGTGCAACCCTAGCGGGGGTTTCCACAGATACGCAGTATTTT.

This clonotype came up many times. The chain joins TRBV7-9 to TRBJ2-3; TRBD2 agrees at 7 bases. This CDR3 is 15 amino acids long. CDR1 is SEHNR, CDR2 FQNEAQ, per germline (reference sequence). V was pared by 1 base and J by 3 bases, with 4 bases of the junction left unmatched. For the CDR3, the DNA is TGTGCCAGCAGCTTAGAACTAGCGCCGACAGATACGCAGTATTTT. This gives the protein CASSLELAPTDTQYF.

This clonotype was seen many times. The genes are TRBV5-1 and TRBJ2-1; 10 positions match TRBD1. CDR3 length: 14 amino acids. The germline V gene encodes CDR1 SGHRS and CDR2 YFSETQ. Trimming removed 4 bases from V and 5 bases from J; junction bases left unmatched: 3. CDR3 coding DNA: TGCGCCAGCAGCCCGGGACAGGGGAACAATGAGCAGTTCTTC. It specifies CASSPGQGNNEQFF.

This clonotype was counted many times. The chain couples TRBV10-3 to TRBJ2-3; D possibly corresponds to TRBD1 (5 bases). The CDR3 contains 14 residues. Trimming removed 4 bases from V and 0 bases from J, with 8 bases in between. Germline CDR1 reads ENHRY; CDR2 reads SYGVKD. In DNA, the CDR3 is TGTGCCATCAGTGTAGCAGGGAGCACAGATACGCAGTATTTT. Amino acids: CAISVAGSTDTQYF.

In this sample, this clonotype turned up many times. The chain has TRBV6-5 and TRBJ2-6; the D gene could be TRBD1 or TRBD2 (5 bases each). V lost 3 bases, J lost 1 base, and 13 bases lay in between. The CDR3 length is 17 residues. Germline V gene sequence: CDR1 MNHEY, CDR2 SVGAGI. The CDR3 region has the DNA TGTGCCAGCAGTTATACGAGGGGCAGTTCTGGGGCCAACGTCCTGACTTTC. Translated, it gives CASSYTRGSSGANVLTF.

This clonotype occurred many times. V and J are TRBV20-1 and TRBJ2-7, with D unresolved. Germline CDR1 is DFQATT and CDR2 is SNEGSKA (reference sequence). Trimming pared 6 bases from V and 5 bases from J, leaving 20 bases between. The CDR3 length is 14 residues. The CDR3: CSAPPAVAWNEQYF. The CDR3 coding sequence is TGCAGTGCCCCGCCCGCAGTGGCGTGGAACGAGCAGTACTTC.

There are many counts of this clonotype. The chain is built from TRBV10-2 and TRBJ2-1; a weak D match, TRBD2 (7 bases). CDR3 length: 16 amino acids. Germline V CDR1 and CDR2: WSHSY, SAAADI. Trimming pared 8 bases from V and 3 bases from J, leaving 20 bases between. CDR3 protein: CASVGGGARFYNEQFF. The CDR3 DNA is TGCGCCAGCGTAGGGGGGGGGGCGCGGTTCTACAATGAGCAGTTCTTC.

This clonotype was observed many times. The chain is built from TRBV28 and TRBJ1-1; D is ambiguous. The CDR3 covers 13 residues. V lost 2 bases and J 1 base, leaving 5 bases between the germline ends. Per the germline V gene, CDR1 is MDHEN and CDR2 is SYDVKM. The CDR3 DNA sequence: TGTGCCAGCAGTTTACCGCAGAACACTGAAGCTTTCTTT. Encoded protein: CASSLPQNTEAFF.

This clonotype was found many times. The chain couples TRBV2 to TRBJ1-1; 9 nucleotides align to TRBD1. CDR1 and CDR2 (germline): SNHLY, FYNNEI. Germline trimming cut 8 bases from V and 6 bases from J; bases unmatched to any gene: 7. The CDR3 is made up of 13 amino acids. The DNA for the CDR3 is TGTGCCAGCGGATTACAGGGGGCCTCTGAAGCTTTCTTT. Amino acid sequence: CASGLQGASEAFF.

This clonotype was seen at least ten times. This sequence joins TRBV5-4 and TRBJ2-2; 7 bases match TRBD2. Trimming cost V 5 bases and J 5 bases; bases outside gene matches: 12. The germline V gene has CDR1 SGHNT and CDR2 YYREEE (reference sequence). This CDR3 has 16 amino acids. CDR3 sequence reads: CASRSTSSKGTGELFF. In DNA, the CDR3 is TGTGCCAGCAGATCGACTAGCTCCAAGGGAACCGGGGAGCTGTTTTTT.

This clonotype was found many times. This rearrangement joins TRBV20-1 to TRBJ2-7, with 9 positions matching TRBD1. CDR1 is DFQATT, CDR2 SNEGSKA, per germline (reference sequence). This CDR3 spans 18 amino acids. The trim removed 1 base at V and 0 bases at J, leaving 13 bases unmatched. The CDR3 protein is CSARAGTGRKRVSYEQYF. CDR3 coding DNA: TGCAGTGCTAGAGCCGGGACAGGGAGGAAGCGAGTCTCCTACGAGCAGTACTTC.

This clonotype was recorded at least ten times. The chain combines TRBV11-2 with TRBJ2-1, with D maybe TRBD1 (6 bases). V lost 3 bases and J lost 0, with 9 bases in between. Germline V gives CDR1 SGHAT, CDR2 FQNNGV. The CDR3 extends over 15 amino acids. The CDR3, as DNA: TGTGCCAGCAGCTTGACAGGAAGCTCCTACAATGAGCAGTTCTTC. This encodes CASSLTGSSYNEQFF.

The sample holds many counts of this clonotype. The chain couples TRBV20-1 to TRBJ1-4, with D tentatively TRBD1 (6 bases). Germline values: CDR1 DFQATT, CDR2 SNEGSKA (reference sequence). The length of the CDR3 is 15 residues. V was shortened by 3 bases and J by 1 base, with 12 bases between the two germline ends. CDR3 sequence: CSASSGAGTNEKLFF. In DNA, the CDR3 is TGCAGTGCTAGTTCGGGGGCAGGAACTAATGAAAAACTGTTTTTT.